A single sample is the source of the 14 T cell receptor beta chains below, sequenced in a study of blood T cell repertoires in COVID-19. Here immunoSEQ multiplex PCR was the method, and the copy in TCRdb shows in-frame clones only, minus some. This table holds some 320,000 clones, approximately 85% found once. The sample consisted of peripheral blood. These receptors originate from a human donor in a cohort sampled during active COVID-19.

The chain has TRBV6-5 and TRBJ2-3, with no clear D. Germline CDR1 is MNHEY and CDR2 is SVGAGI. This CDR3 region has 13 residues. The V end lost 2 bases, the J end lost 5 bases, and 8 bases lay between the germline ends. The CDR3 loop is CASSYPPGDTQYF. The CDR3 coding sequence is TGTGCCAGCAGTTACCCTCCCGGAGATACGCAGTATTTT.

The chain recombines TRBV19 with TRBJ2-3, with D unclear. Germline V CDR1 and CDR2: LNHDA, SQIVND (reference sequence). This CDR3 is built from 11 residues. V lost 6 bases, J lost 2 bases, and 3 bases lay in between. The CDR3 spells CASSLTDTQYF. CDR3 DNA: TGTGCCAGTAGCCTCACAGATACGCAGTATTTT.

The genes are TRBV20-1 and TRBJ2-1; D not resolved. The germline V gene encodes CDR1 DFQATT and CDR2 SNEGSKA (reference sequence). This CDR3 region has 11 residues. The V end was cut by 4 bases, the J end by 5 bases, with 6 bases between. The CDR3 is CSAKNNNEQFF. The CDR3 nucleotides are TGCAGTGCTAAGAACAACAATGAGCAGTTCTTC.

A single count supports this clone. The gene calls are TRBV28 and TRBJ1-2, with unresolved D. Between the trimmed V and J ends, which lost 5 bases and 1 base, there was a span of 8 bases. The germline V gene has CDR1 MDHEN and CDR2 SYDVKM. CDR3 size: 13 residues. The CDR3 protein is CASSTTGNYGYTF. In DNA form, the CDR3 reads TGTGCCAGCAGTACCACTGGTAACTATGGCTACACCTTC.

The chain carries TRBV2 and TRBJ2-2, with D tentatively TRBD1 (6 bases). CDR1 and CDR2 (germline): SNHLY, FYNNEI. CDR3 length: 15 amino acids. V lost 6 bases, J lost 4 bases, and 15 bases lay in between. The chain's CDR3 is CASRVQGRGTGELFF. CDR3 in DNA: TGTGCCAGCAGGGTACAGGGAAGGGGCACCGGGGAGCTGTTTTTT.

The rearrangement links TRBV7-9 to TRBJ2-7; D is uncertain. V was pared by 3 bases and J by 0 bases, with 9 bases between. This CDR3 region has 14 residues. The germline V gene has CDR1 SEHNR and CDR2 FQNEAQ (reference sequence). CDR3 residues: CASSFPRSSYEQYF. Written as DNA, the CDR3 is TGTGCCAGCAGCTTTCCCAGATCCTCCTACGAGCAGTACTTC. Complete variable domain (other parts from reference TRBV7-9 and TRBJ2-7): DTGVSQNPRHKITKRGQNVTFRCDPISEHNRLYWYRQTLGQGPEFLTYFQNEAQLEKSRLLSDRFSAERPKGSFSTLEIQRTEQGDSAMYLCASSFPRSSYEQYFGPGTRLTVT.

The chain uses TRBV27 and TRBJ1-1, with D tentatively TRBD1 (6 bases). Trimming took off 3 bases at V and 0 bases at J, with 8 bases between the two ends. CDR3 size: 14 residues. CDR1 is MNHEY and CDR2 is SMNVEV in the germline V gene (reference sequence). The CDR3: CASSFTGLNTEAFF. The CDR3 DNA reads as TGTGCCAGCAGTTTTACAGGGTTGAACACTGAAGCTTTCTTT.

This chain connects TRBV6-5 to TRBJ1-2; the D gene is possibly TRBD1 (5 bases). V was trimmed by 4 bases and J by 8 bases, leaving 17 bases between them. This CDR3 contains 14 residues. Germline V lookup: CDR1 MNHEY, CDR2 SVGAGI. The CDR3: CASSSRGDGWGYTF. As DNA, the CDR3 is TGTGCCAGCAGTTCGCGGGGCGATGGTTGGGGCTACACCTTC.

This clone was observed many times. The chain employs TRBV5-1 and TRBJ2-7; 7 bases align to TRBD1. After removal of 3 bases from V and 5 bases from J, the junction contained 11 bases not matched to a gene. This CDR3 has 15 amino acids. CDR1 is SGHRS, CDR2 YFSETQ, per germline. CDR3 sequence reads: CASSSLGQPGDEQYF. As DNA, the CDR3 is TGCGCCAGCAGCTCCCTGGGACAGCCCGGTGACGAGCAGTACTTC.

Details on this clone: One end of the junction does not line up with germline, which may come from a read error. V and J are TRBV6-5 and TRBJ1-5; possible D gene TRBD1, 5 bases. The CDR3 loop spans 14 amino acids. CDR1 is MNHEY and CDR2 is SVGAGI in the germline V gene. CDR3 sequence: CASSRVHGNQPQHF. The CDR3 DNA is TGTGCTAGCAGCAGGGTTCATGGCAATCAGCCCCAGCATTTT.

V gene TRBV24-1 combines with J gene TRBJ2-5, with TRBD1 matching 7 bases. Looked up from germline, CDR1 is KGHDR and CDR2 is SFDVKD. CDR3 size: 15 residues. Trimming at V came to 4 bases and at J to 4 bases, leaving 8 bases not matched to a gene. CDR3 residues: CATSDSGQVRETQYF. The CDR3 nucleotides read TGTGCCACCAGTGACTCAGGACAGGTCAGAGAGACCCAGTACTTC.

The V and J genes are TRBV7-9 and TRBJ1-1, with D possibly TRBD1 on 6 matching bases. Trimming removed 3 bases from V and 1 base from J, with 9 bases in between. Germline-derived CDR1 and CDR2 are SEHNR and FQNEAQ (reference sequence). The CDR3 runs 14 residues. In nucleotides, the CDR3 is TGTGCCAGCAGCTTCGGGACACCGAACACTGAAGCTTTCTTT. Amino acid sequence: CASSFGTPNTEAFF.

V is TRBV5-1 and J is TRBJ2-3, with D perhaps matching TRBD1 (5 bases). The CDR3 has 13 residues. Germline values: CDR1 SGHRS, CDR2 YFSETQ. Trimming shortened V by 4 bases and J by 4 bases, and 10 bases separated the two germline ends. Here the CDR3 reads CASSGTRADTQYF. The CDR3 DNA follows: TGCGCCAGCAGCGGTACCAGGGCAGATACGCAGTATTTT.

The chain has TRBV2 and TRBJ1-5, with D perhaps TRBD1 (5 bases). The CDR3 contains 15 residues. V dropped 3 bases and J dropped 6 bases, with 15 bases sitting between them. CDR1 is SNHLY, CDR2 FYNNEI, per germline. Here the CDR3 DNA reads TGTGCCAGCAGTGACTTGACGGGACTTTTTCAGCCCCAGCATTTT. Amino acids: CASSDLTGLFQPQHF. The full variable domain, rest sourced from reference TRBV2 and TRBJ1-5, is EPEVTQTPSHQVTQMGQEVILRCVPISNHLYFYWYRQILGQKVEFLVSFYNNEISEKSEIFDDQFSVERPDGSNFTLKIRSTKLEDSAMYFCASSDLTGLFQPQHFGDGTRLSIL.